These 32 T cell receptor beta chains originate from one sample sequenced in a study of blood T cells in healthy people across ages. Primed by a sample-barcoded 5' primer and a J-beta primer mix, a second PCR proceeded for 7 to 11 cycles. TCRdb called the 5' RACE reads again in MiXCR, with one record for every CDR3 protein. This sample has 1.5 million to 2 million distinct CDR3 sequences, with about two fifths found just once. Sequencing input: blood. The receptors derive from a human donor in good health.

CDR3 sequence reads: CASSPQGQNTGNTIYF. CDR3 nucleotides: TGTGCCAGCAGCCCCCAAGGGCAGAATACTGGAAACACCATATATTTT. The chain uses TRBV7-9 and TRBJ1-3; D is unresolved. Trimming took 5 bases from V and 2 from J, leaving 16 bases between them. The germline CDR1 and CDR2 sequences are SEHNR and FQNEAQ (reference sequence). This CDR3 has 16 residues.

This clonotype came up a few times. The chain carries TRBV7-9 and TRBJ2-1; weak D call: TRBD2 (5 bases). The CDR3 has 18 amino acids. V gave up 1 base and J gave up 3 bases, with 19 bases separating them. The germline gives CDR1 SEHNR, CDR2 FQNEAQ (reference sequence). This chain's CDR3 is CASSLEFRGSGFYNEQFF. The DNA for the CDR3 is TGTGCCAGCAGCTTAGAGTTTCGGGGATCAGGATTCTACAATGAGCAGTTCTTC.

The V call is TRBV15, the J call TRBJ1-2, with D hard to call. The CDR3 runs 13 residues. V gave up 1 base and J gave up 5 bases, with 8 bases separating them. Germline V gene lookup returns CDR1 LNHNV and CDR2 YYDKDF (reference sequence). Written as DNA, the CDR3 is TGTGCCACCAGCAGAGCTTTCCGGTATGGCTACACCTTC. Its protein is CATSRAFRYGYTF.

The chain carries TRBV30 and TRBJ2-7, with D uncertain. Germline-derived CDR1 and CDR2 are GTSNPN and SVGIG (reference sequence). The CDR3 contains 12 residues. The V and J ends lost 4 bases and 3 bases respectively, with 10 bases between them. In DNA form, the CDR3 reads TGTGCCTGGATGAGTAGGAACTACGAGCAGTACTTC. This gives the protein CAWMSRNYEQYF.

The chain uses TRBV7-2 and TRBJ2-1; tentatively, D is TRBD2 (7 bases). The germline V and J ends were trimmed by 0 bases and 6 bases, with 12 bases remaining between them. The CDR3 runs 15 residues. Germline loops: CDR1 SGHTA, CDR2 FQGNSA. CDR3 in amino acids: CASSLAGGPVNEQFF. CDR3 sequence (DNA): TGTGCCAGCAGCTTAGCGGGGGGGCCAGTCAATGAGCAGTTCTTC.

The chain couples TRBV7-2 to TRBJ1-2; possible D gene TRBD1, 5 bases. This CDR3 spans 14 amino acids. The V gene's germline CDR1 is SGHTA and CDR2 FQGNSA. Trimming removed 5 bases at V and 8 bases at J, with 18 bases between. This CDR3 reads CASSPRGQTGGYTF. Here the CDR3 DNA reads TGTGCCAGCAGCCCCCGGGGCCAAACAGGAGGCTACACCTTC.

The chain combines TRBV14 with TRBJ1-4, with D perhaps matching TRBD1 (6 bases). There are 16 residues in the CDR3. The V end lost 4 bases, the J end lost 7 bases, and 19 bases lay between the germline ends. CDR1 is SGHDN and CDR2 is FVKESK in the germline V gene. CDR3 sequence reads: CASSPGAGNRGEKLFF. CDR3 bases: TGTGCCAGCAGCCCAGGGGCCGGAAATCGGGGTGAAAAACTGTTTTTT.

This clonotype was observed a handful of times. This rearrangement joins TRBV6-6 to TRBJ2-7; TRBD2 agrees at 10 bases. Germline V gives CDR1 MNHNY, CDR2 SVGAGI (reference sequence). With 5 bases clipped from V and 2 bases from J, the junction kept 6 bases outside the gene matches. This CDR3 comprises 15 residues. CDR3 amino acids: CASSRLAGGTYEQYF. The DNA of the CDR3 is TGTGCCAGCAGTCGCTTAGCGGGAGGAACCTACGAGCAGTACTTC.

Here the CDR3 DNA reads TGTGCCAGCAGCCAAGACAGGGACACAGATACGCAGTATTTT. Translation: CASSQDRDTDTQYF. The V call is TRBV7-9, the J call TRBJ2-3, with 7 bases lining up with TRBD1. The J segment lost 2 bases and the V segment lost 5 bases, leaving 4 bases of the junction unmatched. Germline-derived CDR1 and CDR2 are SEHNR and FQNEAQ (reference sequence). This CDR3 has 14 residues.

CDR3 nucleotide sequence: TGTGCCAGCAGCAATCTAGGACAGGGGAGTTACTATGGCTACACCTTC. Translating it yields CASSNLGQGSYYGYTF. The rearrangement uses TRBV12-3 or TRBV12-4 and TRBJ1-2; 9 bases fit TRBD1. This CDR3 is built from 16 residues. J gave up 3 bases and V 6 bases, and 11 bases lay outside the gene matches.

This clonotype has at least ten counts. The chain has TRBV12-3 or TRBV12-4 and TRBJ1-5; D call uncertain. CDR3 size: 16 residues. V was clipped by 1 base and J by 0 bases, with 10 bases between them. The CDR3 DNA sequence: TGTGCCAGCAGTTTAGGTCAGTCTTATAGCAATCAGCCCCAGCATTTT. Translating it yields CASSLGQSYSNQPQHF.

This sequence joins TRBV6-6 and TRBJ1-6, with 9 nucleotides matching TRBD1. The germline V gene has CDR1 MNHNY and CDR2 SVGAGI (reference sequence). V lost 8 bases, J lost 8 bases, and 19 bases stayed unmatched. There are 18 residues in the CDR3. CDR3 nucleotides: TGTGCCAGCGGCCACGACTACAGGGGGCGCGACCTCCATTCACCCCTCCACTTT. Its protein is CASGHDYRGRDLHSPLHF.

This clonotype was detected a few times. The J gene is TRBJ2-4, the V gene TRBV20-1, with a possible D match to TRBD1 (5 bases). The CDR3 is 12 residues long. Looked up from germline, CDR1 is DFQATT and CDR2 is SNEGSKA (reference sequence). V lost 5 bases, J lost 7 bases, and 12 bases lay in between. This chain's CDR3 is CSAPQGGNIQYF. CDR3 DNA: TGCAGTGCTCCGCAGGGTGGCAACATTCAGTACTTC.

The V call is TRBV11-2, the J call TRBJ2-1; D may be TRBD1 (5 bases). From germline, CDR1 is SGHAT and CDR2 FQNNGV. Deletions cut 10 bases from V and 3 bases from J, with 16 bases between. There are 14 residues in the CDR3. The CDR3 is CATNHGQGYNEQFF. The CDR3 coding sequence is TGTGCCACTAACCACGGGCAGGGCTACAATGAGCAGTTCTTC.

This clonotype was observed a few times. The chain recombines TRBV7-2 with TRBJ2-1; D assignment may be TRBD1 or TRBD2 (5 bases each). CDR3 length: 13 residues. Trimming took off 5 bases at V and 10 bases at J, with 15 bases between the two ends. Germline CDR1 reads SGHTA; CDR2 reads FQGNSA. The CDR3 is CASSRSQGGEQFF. The CDR3 nucleotides read TGTGCCAGCAGCCGAAGCCAGGGCGGGGAGCAGTTCTTC.

J is TRBJ2-5 and V is TRBV20-1, with 7 bases fitting TRBD2. The CDR3 totals 14 residues. V lost 3 bases and J lost 0; bases outside the gene matches: 4. Germline V gene sequence: CDR1 DFQATT, CDR2 SNEGSKA (reference sequence). The CDR3 spells CSASAAGDQETQYF. CDR3 bases: TGCAGTGCTAGTGCTGCGGGAGACCAAGAGACCCAGTACTTC.

The chain is built from TRBV3-1 and TRBJ2-1; 10 bases agree with TRBD1. The CDR3 extends over 16 amino acids. The ends lost 4 bases at V and 7 bases at J; junction bases unmatched: 10. The germline gives CDR1 LGHDT, CDR2 YNNKEL (reference sequence). The CDR3 DNA reads TGTGCCAGCAGCCGAACCGGGACAGGGGTCCGAAATGAGCAGTTCTTC. Encoded protein: CASSRTGTGVRNEQFF.

The rearrangement uses TRBV5-1 and TRBJ2-2; 9 bases align to TRBD1. V trimming: 6 bases; J trimming: 4 bases; junction bases outside the gene matches: 10. The germline CDR1 and CDR2 sequences are SGHRS and YFSETQ. The CDR3 length is 16 residues. The CDR3 spells CASKSSGQGSTGELFF. As DNA, the CDR3 is TGCGCCAGCAAATCCTCGGGACAGGGAAGCACCGGGGAGCTGTTTTTT.

This clonotype was seen more than once but under ten times. The chain joins TRBV12-3 or TRBV12-4 to TRBJ2-3, with 9 bases aligning to TRBD2. The CDR3 contains 17 residues. Trimming took 5 bases from V and 2 from J; bases not matched to a gene: 11. CDR3 sequence: CASSPFGAGGLTDTQYF. The CDR3 nucleotides read TGTGCCAGCAGTCCCTTTGGGGCGGGGGGGCTCACAGATACGCAGTATTTT.

As regards this clonotype: A read error may produce the germline difference seen at one junction end. The chain couples TRBV30 to TRBJ2-2, with 7 bases identical to TRBD1. The CDR3 totals 13 residues. The germline V gene has CDR1 GTSNPN and CDR2 SVGIG (reference sequence). This CDR3 reads CARSTGDTGELFF. CDR3 in DNA: TGTGCCCGGAGCACAGGGGACACCGGGGAGCTGTTTTTT.

This chain connects TRBV28 to TRBJ2-7, with a possible D match to TRBD1 (5 bases). Germline V gives CDR1 MDHEN, CDR2 SYDVKM. V was clipped by 7 bases and J by 9 bases, with 19 bases between them. The CDR3 loop spans 13 amino acids. For the CDR3, the DNA is TGTGCCAGCAATCCTAGTCCAGGGAACGCGCAGTACTTC. Its translation: CASNPSPGNAQYF.

This clonotype has just one count. The chain has TRBV20-1 and TRBJ1-1, with 9 bases identical to TRBD1. V shed 6 bases and J 6 bases; nucleotides not matched to a gene: 11. In germline, CDR1 is DFQATT, CDR2 SNEGSKA (reference sequence). The CDR3 has 14 residues. CDR3 sequence reads: CSAPDWGQGPEAFF. The CDR3 nucleotides are TGCAGTGCCCCTGACTGGGGACAGGGACCTGAAGCTTTCTTT.

The sample holds one count of this clonotype. This sequence joins TRBV9 and TRBJ1-1, with 8 bases identical to TRBD1. Germline loops: CDR1 SGDLS, CDR2 YYNGEE. The CDR3 loop spans 17 amino acids. J gave up 0 bases and V 3 bases, and 10 bases lay outside the gene matches. In nucleotides, the CDR3 is TGTGCCAGCAGCGCACACCTGGGACAGGCTATGAACACTGAAGCTTTCTTT. Residues: CASSAHLGQAMNTEAFF.

This sequence joins TRBV4-1 and TRBJ1-3; TRBD1 is a possible D gene (6 bases). This CDR3 is 17 amino acids long. V was clipped by 4 bases and J by 0 bases, with 16 bases between them. CDR1 MGHRA and CDR2 YSYEKL come from the germline V gene. The CDR3 protein is CASSPSPIRGSGNTIYF. The CDR3 region has the DNA TGCGCCAGCAGCCCAAGTCCCATCAGGGGCTCTGGAAACACCATATATTTT.

This clonotype was picked up many times. The chain uses TRBV29-1 and TRBJ1-1, with TRBD1 identical over 7 bases. Unmatched junction bases numbered 7, after V lost 3 bases and J lost 6 bases. Germline V CDR1 and CDR2: SQVTM, ANQGSEA. This CDR3 has 13 residues. CDR3 region: CSVDRGQTAEAFF. The DNA of the CDR3 is TGCAGCGTTGATCGGGGACAGACCGCTGAAGCTTTCTTT.

The V call is TRBV7-2, the J call TRBJ1-1, with TRBD1 identical over 9 bases. This CDR3 is built from 11 residues. Trimming took 3 bases from V and 10 from J; bases not matched to a gene: 0. Germline lookup yields CDR1 SGHTA and CDR2 FQGNSA. CDR3 bases: TGTGCCAGCAGCTTGGACAGGGGAGCTTTCTTT. The encoded protein is CASSLDRGAFF.

The rearrangement links TRBV7-9 to TRBJ1-1; D is uncertain. CDR3 length equals 13 residues. Germline loops: CDR1 SEHNR, CDR2 FQNEAQ (reference sequence). V was shortened by 5 bases and J by 3 bases, with 10 bases between the two germline ends. The DNA for the CDR3 is TGTGCCAGCAGCAACCCGGCCTACACTGAAGCTTTCTTT. Protein sequence: CASSNPAYTEAFF.

This clonotype appeared a few times. Relative to the germline gene, one junction end is altered; a read error may explain this. V and J are TRBV13 and TRBJ2-3; TRBD1 matches 7 bases. The germline CDR1 and CDR2 sequences are PRHDT and FYEKMQ (reference sequence). This CDR3 comprises 17 residues. CDR3 region: CASSSEVQGSRTDTQYF. For the CDR3, the DNA is TGTGCCAGTAGCTCGGAGGTACAGGGGTCCCGAACAGATACGCAGTATTTT.

The chain links TRBV10-3 to TRBJ2-5; D may correspond to TRBD1 or TRBD2 (5 bases each). Trimming left V 3 bases short and J 1 base short, with 12 bases between. CDR3 length: 15 residues. Germline V CDR1 and CDR2: ENHRY, SYGVKD. CDR3 sequence: CAISEAPGRQETQYF. For the CDR3, the DNA is TGTGCCATCAGTGAAGCTCCGGGACGCCAAGAGACCCAGTACTTC.

The CDR3 region has the DNA TGTGCCAGCAGCCCCAGGGGTGGGGAAACCTACAATGAGCAGTTCTTC. Encoded protein: CASSPRGGETYNEQFF. The chain couples TRBV6-2 or TRBV6-3 to TRBJ2-1, with D possibly being TRBD1 (6 bases). From germline, CDR1 is MNHEY and CDR2 SVGEGT. The CDR3 spans 16 residues. The ends were cut back, 6 bases at V and 2 bases at J, with 17 bases in the middle.

This clonotype was counted only a few times. The chain has TRBV12-3 or TRBV12-4 and TRBJ2-3; D gene ambiguous. V shed 6 bases and J shed 6 bases, with 10 bases lying between them. This CDR3 spans 12 amino acids. The chain's CDR3 is CASSPTADTQYF. The CDR3 DNA reads as TGTGCCAGCAGCCCGACCGCGGATACGCAGTATTTT.

The V gene is TRBV2, the J gene TRBJ2-5, with TRBD2 matching over 7 bases. The CDR3 totals 11 residues. The junction had 5 bases not matched to a gene; V was cut back by 5 bases and J by 11 bases. Per germline, CDR1 SNHLY and CDR2 FYNNEI. The CDR3 region has the DNA TGTGCCAGCAGTTCCGGGACTACGCAGTACTTC. Translation gives CASSSGTTQYF. Looking up the rest from reference TRBV2 and TRBJ2-5 gives the full variable domain: EPEVTQTPSHQVTQMGQEVILRCVPISNHLYFYWYRQILGQKVEFLVSFYNNEISEKSEIFDDQFSVERPDGSNFTLKIRSTKLEDSAMYFCASSSGTTQYFGPGTRLLVL.